This record concerns one TCR beta chain sequence. Its antigen is unidentified. This record comes from a study of synovial regulatory T cells in juvenile arthritis. The wider study: One patient received methotrexate plus infliximab; one lacked treatment information. Study findings and constraints: Inflammation-associated Treg cells in blood had less TCR diversity than the remaining blood Treg cells.

The germline CDR1 and CDR2 sequences are SGHDT and YYEEEE. The CDR3 spans 14 residues. Only the protein is available. Assay used: immunoSEQ multiplex PCR; TCRdb lists only in-frame clones, some missing. The table gives about 10,000 clones; the top ten clones make up approximately 0.67% of it. The receptor's source is a donor under 30 with juvenile idiopathic arthritis. V gene TRBV5-6 combines with J gene TRBJ1-6. The sequencing sample was made of Treg cells from blood. Documented subset: remaining (HLA-DR-negative) circulating blood Treg cells. The CDR3 loop reads CASSPSGYNSPLHF.